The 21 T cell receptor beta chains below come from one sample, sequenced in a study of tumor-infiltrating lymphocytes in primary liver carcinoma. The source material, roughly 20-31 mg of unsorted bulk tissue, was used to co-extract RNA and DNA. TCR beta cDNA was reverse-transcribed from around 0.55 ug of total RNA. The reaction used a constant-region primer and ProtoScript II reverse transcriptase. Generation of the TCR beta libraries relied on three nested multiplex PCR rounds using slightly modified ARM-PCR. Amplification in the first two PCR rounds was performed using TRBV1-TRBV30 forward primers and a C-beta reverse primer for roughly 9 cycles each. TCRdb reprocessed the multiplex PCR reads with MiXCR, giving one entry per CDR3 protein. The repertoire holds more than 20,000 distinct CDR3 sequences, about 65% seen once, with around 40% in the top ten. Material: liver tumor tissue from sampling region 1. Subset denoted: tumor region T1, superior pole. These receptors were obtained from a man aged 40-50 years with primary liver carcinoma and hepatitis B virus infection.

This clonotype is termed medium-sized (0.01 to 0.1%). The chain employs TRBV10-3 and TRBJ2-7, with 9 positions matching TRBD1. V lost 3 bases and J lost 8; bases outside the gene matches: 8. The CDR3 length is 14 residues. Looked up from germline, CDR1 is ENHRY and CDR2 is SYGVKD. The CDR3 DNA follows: TGTGCCATCAGTGATAATGGACAGGGGATGAAGCAGTACTTC. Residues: CAISDNGQGMKQYF.

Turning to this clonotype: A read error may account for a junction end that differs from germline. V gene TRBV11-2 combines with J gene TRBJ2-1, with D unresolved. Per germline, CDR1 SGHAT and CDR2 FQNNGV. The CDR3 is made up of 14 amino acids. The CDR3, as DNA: TGTGCTAGCAGCTTATATCGGCTAGATAGTGAGCAGTTCTTC. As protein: CASSLYRLDSEQFF.

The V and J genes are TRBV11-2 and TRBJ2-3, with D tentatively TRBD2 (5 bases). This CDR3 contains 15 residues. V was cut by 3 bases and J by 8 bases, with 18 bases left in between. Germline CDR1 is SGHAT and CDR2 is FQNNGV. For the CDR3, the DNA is TGTGCCAGCAGCTTCTACGTTGGGAGTCTAGGTACGCAGTATTTT. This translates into CASSFYVGSLGTQYF. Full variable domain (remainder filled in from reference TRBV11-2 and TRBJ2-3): EAGVAQSPRYKIIEKRQSVAFWCNPISGHATLYWYQQILGQGPKLLIQFQNNGVVDDSQLPKDRFSAERLKGVDSTLKIQPAKLEDSAVYLCASSFYVGSLGTQYFGPGTRLTVL.

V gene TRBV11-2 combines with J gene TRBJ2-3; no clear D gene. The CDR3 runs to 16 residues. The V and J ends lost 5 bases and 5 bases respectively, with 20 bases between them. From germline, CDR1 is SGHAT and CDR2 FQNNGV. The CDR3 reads CASSRQPIKLIDTQYF. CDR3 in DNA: TGTGCCAGCAGCCGACAACCCATCAAGCTCATAGATACGCAGTATTTT.

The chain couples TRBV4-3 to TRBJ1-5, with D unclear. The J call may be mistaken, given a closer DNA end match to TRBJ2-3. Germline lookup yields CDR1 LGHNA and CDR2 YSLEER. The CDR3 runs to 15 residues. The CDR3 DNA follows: TGCGCCAGCAGCCAAGATCGGTTTAGTCCTCAGCCACAGTATTTT. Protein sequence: CASSQDRFSPQPQYF.

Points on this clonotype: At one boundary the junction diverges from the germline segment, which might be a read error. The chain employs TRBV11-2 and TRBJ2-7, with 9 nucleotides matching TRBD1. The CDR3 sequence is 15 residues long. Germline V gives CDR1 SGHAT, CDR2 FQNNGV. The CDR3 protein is CVSSRGTGRTYEQYF. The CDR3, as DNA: TGTGTCAGCAGCCGAGGGACAGGGAGAACCTATGAGCAGTACTTC.

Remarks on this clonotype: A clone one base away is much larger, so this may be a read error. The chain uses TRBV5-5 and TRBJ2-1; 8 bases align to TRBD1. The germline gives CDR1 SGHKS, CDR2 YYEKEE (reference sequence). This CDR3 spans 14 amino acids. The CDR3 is CASPGQGSYNEQVF. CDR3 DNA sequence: TGTGCCAGCCCTGGACAGGGTTCCTACAATGAGCAGGTCTTC.

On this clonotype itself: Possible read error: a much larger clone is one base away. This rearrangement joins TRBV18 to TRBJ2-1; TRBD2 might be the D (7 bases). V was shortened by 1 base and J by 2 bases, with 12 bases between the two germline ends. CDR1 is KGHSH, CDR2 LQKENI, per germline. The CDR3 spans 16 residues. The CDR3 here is CASSPLGGDTYNEQFF. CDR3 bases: TGTGCCAGCTCACCACTAGGGGGGGATACCTACAATGAGCAGTTCTTC.

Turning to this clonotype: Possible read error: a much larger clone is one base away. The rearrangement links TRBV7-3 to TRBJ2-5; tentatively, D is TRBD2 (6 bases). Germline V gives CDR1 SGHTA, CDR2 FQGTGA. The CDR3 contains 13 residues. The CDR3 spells CASSFNDGRTHYF. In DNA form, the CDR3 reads TGTGCCAGCAGCTTTAATGACGGGAGAACCCATTACTTC. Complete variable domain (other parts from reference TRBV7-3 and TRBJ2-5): GAGVSQTPSNKVTEKGKYVELRCDPISGHTALYWYRQSLGQGPEFLIYFQGTGAADDSGLPNDRFFAVRPEGSVSTLKIQRTERGDSAVYLCASSFNDGRTHYFGPGTRLLVL.

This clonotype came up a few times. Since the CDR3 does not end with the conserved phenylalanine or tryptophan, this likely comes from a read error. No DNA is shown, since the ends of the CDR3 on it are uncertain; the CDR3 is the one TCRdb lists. This CDR3 reads CASSHRSGSPKETQYS. This chain joins TRBV14 and TRBJ2-5; the table's D call, TRBD2, was not checked against the DNA. Ends included, the CDR3 has 16 residues. Germline CDR1 reads SGHDN; CDR2 reads FVKESK.

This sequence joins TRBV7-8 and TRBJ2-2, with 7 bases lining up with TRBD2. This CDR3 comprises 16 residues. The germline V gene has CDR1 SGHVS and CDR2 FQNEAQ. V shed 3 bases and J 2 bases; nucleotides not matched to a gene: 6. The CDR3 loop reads CASSFLLAVNTGELFF. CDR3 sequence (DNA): TGTGCCAGCAGCTTTCTTCTAGCGGTTAACACCGGGGAGCTGTTTTTT.

CDR3 loop: CASSLEPTNYGYTF. The CDR3, as DNA: TGTGCCAGCAGCTTAGAGCCTACTAACTATGGCTACACCTTC. The chain carries TRBV11-2 and TRBJ1-2, with unresolved D. CDR1 is SGHAT, CDR2 FQNNGV, per germline. V was trimmed by 0 bases and J by 0 bases, leaving 5 bases between them. This CDR3 is 14 amino acids long. The whole variable domain, remainder taken from reference TRBV11-2 and TRBJ1-2, is EAGVAQSPRYKIIEKRQSVAFWCNPISGHATLYWYQQILGQGPKLLIQFQNNGVVDDSQLPKDRFSAERLKGVDSTLKIQPAKLEDSAVYLCASSLEPTNYGYTFGSGTRLTVV.

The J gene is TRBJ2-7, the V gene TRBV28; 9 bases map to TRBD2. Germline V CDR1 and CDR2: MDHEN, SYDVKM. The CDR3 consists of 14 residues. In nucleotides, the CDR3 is TGTCTCAGCAGTGCCCTAGCGGGGAACTACGAGCAGTACTTC. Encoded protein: CLSSALAGNYEQYF.

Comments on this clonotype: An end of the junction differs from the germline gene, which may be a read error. For the CDR3, the DNA is TGTGCCGGCAGTATGGGGACAGGGAGGTCCTACGTGCAGTACTTC. Its protein is CAGSMGTGRSYVQYF. V is TRBV12-3 or TRBV12-4 and J is TRBJ2-7, with TRBD1 matching 9 bases. The CDR3 sequence is 15 residues long.

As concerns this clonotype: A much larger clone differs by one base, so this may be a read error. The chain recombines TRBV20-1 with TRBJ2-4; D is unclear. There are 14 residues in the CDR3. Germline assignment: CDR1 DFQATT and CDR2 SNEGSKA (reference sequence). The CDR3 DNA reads TGTAGTGCTAGAGAAGACGCGGTGGAAAACATTCAGTACTTC. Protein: CSAREDAVENIQYF.

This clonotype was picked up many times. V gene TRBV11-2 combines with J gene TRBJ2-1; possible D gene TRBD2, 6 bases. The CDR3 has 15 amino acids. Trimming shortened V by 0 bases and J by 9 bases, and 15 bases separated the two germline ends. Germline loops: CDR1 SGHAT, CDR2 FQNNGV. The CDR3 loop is CASSLEGGSIGEQFF. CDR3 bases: TGTGCCAGCAGCTTAGAGGGAGGAAGTATCGGTGAGCAGTTCTTC.

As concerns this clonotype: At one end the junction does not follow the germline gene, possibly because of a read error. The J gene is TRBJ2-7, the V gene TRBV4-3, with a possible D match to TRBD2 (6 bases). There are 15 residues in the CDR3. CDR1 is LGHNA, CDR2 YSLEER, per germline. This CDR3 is CTSSQDRETPYERYF. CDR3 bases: TGCACCAGCAGCCAAGATCGGGAGACTCCTTACGAGCGGTACTTC.

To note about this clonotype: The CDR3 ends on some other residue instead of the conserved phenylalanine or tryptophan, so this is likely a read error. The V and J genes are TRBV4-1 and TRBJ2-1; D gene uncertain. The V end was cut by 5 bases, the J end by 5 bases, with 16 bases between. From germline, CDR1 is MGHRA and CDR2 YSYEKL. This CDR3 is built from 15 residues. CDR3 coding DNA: TGCGCCAGCAGCTCGCTCGGTAGCAACAACAATGAGCAGTTCTTA. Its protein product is CASSSLGSNNNEQFL.

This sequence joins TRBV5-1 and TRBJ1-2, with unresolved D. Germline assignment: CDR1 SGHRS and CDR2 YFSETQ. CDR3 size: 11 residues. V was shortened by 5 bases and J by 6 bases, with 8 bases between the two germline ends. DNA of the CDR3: TGCGCCAGCAGAGCTGACAATGGCTACACCTTC. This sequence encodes CASRADNGYTF.

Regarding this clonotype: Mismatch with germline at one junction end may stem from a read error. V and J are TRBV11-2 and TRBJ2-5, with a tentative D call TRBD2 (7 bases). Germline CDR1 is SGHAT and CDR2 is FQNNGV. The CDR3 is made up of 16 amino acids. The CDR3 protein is CASSQIPRGGKETQYF. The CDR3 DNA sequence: TGTGCCAGCAGCCAAATTCCTAGGGGGGGGAAAGAGACCCAATACTTC. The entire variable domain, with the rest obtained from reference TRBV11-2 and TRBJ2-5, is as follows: EAGVAQSPRYKIIEKRQSVAFWCNPISGHATLYWYQQILGQGPKLLIQFQNNGVVDDSQLPKDRFSAERLKGVDSTLKIQPAKLEDSAVYLCASSQIPRGGKETQYFGPGTRLLVL.

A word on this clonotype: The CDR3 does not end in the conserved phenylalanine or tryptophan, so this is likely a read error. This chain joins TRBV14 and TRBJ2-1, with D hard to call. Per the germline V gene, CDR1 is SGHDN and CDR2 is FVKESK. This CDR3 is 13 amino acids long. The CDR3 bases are TGTGCCAGCAGCCAAGGGCCATTCAATGGGCAGTTCCTC. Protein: CASSQGPFNGQFL.